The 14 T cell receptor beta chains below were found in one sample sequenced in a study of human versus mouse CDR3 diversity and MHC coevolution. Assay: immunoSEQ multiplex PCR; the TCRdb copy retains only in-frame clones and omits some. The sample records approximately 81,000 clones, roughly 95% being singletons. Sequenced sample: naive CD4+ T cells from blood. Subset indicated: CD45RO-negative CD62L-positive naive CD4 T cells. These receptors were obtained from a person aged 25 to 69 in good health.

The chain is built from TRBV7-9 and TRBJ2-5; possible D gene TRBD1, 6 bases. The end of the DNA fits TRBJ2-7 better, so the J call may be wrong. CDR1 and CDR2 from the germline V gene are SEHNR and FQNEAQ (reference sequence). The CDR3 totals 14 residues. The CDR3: CASSFPGQSYEQYF. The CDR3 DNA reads TGTGCCAGCAGCTTCCCAGGACAGTCCTACGAGCAGTACTTC.

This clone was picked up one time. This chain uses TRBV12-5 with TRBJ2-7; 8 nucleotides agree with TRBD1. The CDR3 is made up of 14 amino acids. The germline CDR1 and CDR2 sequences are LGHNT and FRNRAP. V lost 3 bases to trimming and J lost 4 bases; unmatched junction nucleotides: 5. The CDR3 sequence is CASGFGDRRYEQYF. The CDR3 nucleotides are TGTGCTAGTGGTTTCGGGGACAGGCGGTACGAGCAGTACTTC.

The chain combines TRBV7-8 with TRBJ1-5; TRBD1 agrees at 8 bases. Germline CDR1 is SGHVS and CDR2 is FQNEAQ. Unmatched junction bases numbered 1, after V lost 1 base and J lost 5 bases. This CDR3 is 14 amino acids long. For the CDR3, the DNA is TGTGCCAGCAGCTTAGACAGGGGGGATCAGCCCCAGCATTTT. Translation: CASSLDRGDQPQHF.

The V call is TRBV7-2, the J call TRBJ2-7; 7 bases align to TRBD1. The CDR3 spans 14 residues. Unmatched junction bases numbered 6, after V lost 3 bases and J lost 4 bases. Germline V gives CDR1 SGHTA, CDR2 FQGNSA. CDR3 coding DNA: TGTGCCAGCAGCTTCCTCCAGGGGGAGTACGAGCAGTACTTC. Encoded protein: CASSFLQGEYEQYF.

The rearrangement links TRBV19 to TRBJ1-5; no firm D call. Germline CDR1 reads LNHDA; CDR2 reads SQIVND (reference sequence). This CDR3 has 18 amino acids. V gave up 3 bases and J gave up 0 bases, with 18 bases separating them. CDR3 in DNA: TGTGCCAGTAGTATGAGGCTTACACTCAGATATAGCAATCAGCCCCAGCATTTT. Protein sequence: CASSMRLTLRYSNQPQHF.

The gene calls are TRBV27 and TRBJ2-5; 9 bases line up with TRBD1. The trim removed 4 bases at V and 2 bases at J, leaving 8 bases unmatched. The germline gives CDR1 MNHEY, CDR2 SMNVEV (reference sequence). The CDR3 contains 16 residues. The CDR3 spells CASSSRRDRGQETQYF. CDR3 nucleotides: TGTGCCAGCAGTTCTCGCAGAGACAGGGGGCAAGAGACCCAGTACTTC.

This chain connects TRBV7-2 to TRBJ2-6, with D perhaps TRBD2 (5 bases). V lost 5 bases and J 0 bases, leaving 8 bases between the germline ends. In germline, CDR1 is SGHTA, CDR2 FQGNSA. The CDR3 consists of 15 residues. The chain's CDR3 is CASSPSSSGANVLTF. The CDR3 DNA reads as TGTGCCAGCAGCCCTAGCAGCTCTGGGGCCAACGTCCTGACTTTC. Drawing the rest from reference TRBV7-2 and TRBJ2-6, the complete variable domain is GAGVSQSPSNKVTEKGKDVELRCDPISGHTALYWYRQSLGQGLEFLIYFQGNSAPDKSGLPSDRFSAERTGGSVSTLTIQRTQQEDSAVYLCASSPSSSGANVLTFGAGSRLTVL.

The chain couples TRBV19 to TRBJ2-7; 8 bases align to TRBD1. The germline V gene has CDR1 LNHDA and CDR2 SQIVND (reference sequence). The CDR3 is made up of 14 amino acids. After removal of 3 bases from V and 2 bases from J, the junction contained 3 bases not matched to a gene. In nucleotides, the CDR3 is TGTGCCAGTAGTATCCAGGGGGCTACCTACGAGCAGTACTTC. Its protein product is CASSIQGATYEQYF. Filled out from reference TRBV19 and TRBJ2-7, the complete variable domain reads DGGITQSPKYLFRKEGQNVTLSCEQNLNHDAMYWYRQDPGQGLRLIYYSQIVNDFQKGDIAEGYSVSREKKESFPLTVTSAQKNPTAFYLCASSIQGATYEQYFGPGTRLTVT.

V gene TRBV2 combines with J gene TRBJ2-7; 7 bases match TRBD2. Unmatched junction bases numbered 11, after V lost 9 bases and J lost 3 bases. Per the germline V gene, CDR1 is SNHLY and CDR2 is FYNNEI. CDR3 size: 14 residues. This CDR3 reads CARGTQREHYEQYF. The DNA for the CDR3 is TGTGCCAGAGGTACCCAGCGGGAACACTACGAGCAGTACTTC.

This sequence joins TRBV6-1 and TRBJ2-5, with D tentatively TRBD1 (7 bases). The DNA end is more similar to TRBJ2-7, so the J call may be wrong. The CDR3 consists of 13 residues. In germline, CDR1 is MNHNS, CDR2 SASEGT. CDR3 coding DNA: TGTGCCAGCAGTCTGGAGGGGGCATACGAGCAGTACTTC. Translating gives CASSLEGAYEQYF.

The CDR3 region is CASSPYHGGGRNQPQHF. The CDR3 DNA follows: TGTGCCAGCAGTCCCTATCACGGGGGAGGCCGGAATCAGCCCCAGCATTTT. The V call is TRBV27, the J call TRBJ1-5, with D perhaps matching TRBD1 (5 bases). Germline CDR1 and CDR2: MNHEY and SMNVEV (reference sequence). This CDR3 comprises 17 residues. The V end lost 5 bases, the J end lost 4 bases, and 21 bases lay between the germline ends.

The CDR3 here is CASSVVGSGSFETQYF. CDR3 sequence (DNA): TGTGCCAGCAGCGTAGTGGGTAGCGGGAGTTTTGAGACCCAGTACTTC. The rearrangement uses TRBV9 and TRBJ2-5; 9 bases align to TRBD2. Losses at the gene ends were 0 bases for V and 5 bases for J; bases not matched to a gene: 8. The CDR3 totals 16 residues. Germline V lookup: CDR1 SGDLS, CDR2 YYNGEE.

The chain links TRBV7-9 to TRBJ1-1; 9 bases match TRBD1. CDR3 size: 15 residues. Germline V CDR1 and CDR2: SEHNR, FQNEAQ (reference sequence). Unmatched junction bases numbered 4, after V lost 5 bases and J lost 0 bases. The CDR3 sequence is CASSPGDRVNTEAFF. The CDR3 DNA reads TGTGCCAGCAGCCCTGGGGACAGGGTGAACACTGAAGCTTTCTTT.

DNA of the CDR3: TGTGCCACCAGGAGTTACAATGAGCAGTTCTTC. Amino acids: CATRSYNEQFF. V and J are TRBV27 and TRBJ2-1; D gene uncertain. Germline CDR1 reads MNHEY; CDR2 reads SMNVEV (reference sequence). Trimming left V 10 bases short and J 4 bases short, with 8 bases between. The CDR3 is 11 residues long.